Listed here are 14 T cell receptor beta chains from one sample, sequenced in a study of cytomegalovirus exposure and HLA in healthy donors. PCR amplification relied on 60 Vbeta primers (plus 13 Jbeta primers). Here immunoSEQ multiplex PCR was the method, and the copy in TCRdb shows in-frame clones only, minus some. Across under 200,000 clones, the top ten clones capture about 6% of the sample. The sequenced material came from PBMCs. The source of these receptors is a man aged 25 to 40 in good health and CMV-seronegative.

This rearrangement joins TRBV19 to TRBJ1-1; D call uncertain. This CDR3 region has 13 residues. The V gene lost 6 bases and the J gene lost 5 bases, with 13 bases spanning the gap. CDR1 and CDR2 (germline): LNHDA, SQIVND (reference sequence). The DNA for the CDR3 is TGTGCCAGTAGGGTGAGCGGAGGGACTGAAGCTTTCTTT. Its protein product is CASRVSGGTEAFF.

The rearrangement links TRBV5-4 to TRBJ1-6; TRBD1 is a possible D gene (5 bases). Trimming removed 0 bases at V and 6 bases at J, with 16 bases between. Looked up from germline, CDR1 is SGHNT and CDR2 is YYREEE (reference sequence). This CDR3 contains 17 residues. This CDR3 reads CASSLGGGVAGNSPLHF. The CDR3 nucleotides read TGTGCCAGCAGCTTGGGCGGGGGTGTCGCGGGTAATTCACCCCTCCACTTT.

The V gene is TRBV30, the J gene TRBJ2-7; D unclear. The germline V gene encodes CDR1 GTSNPN and CDR2 SVGIG (reference sequence). The ends were cut back, 3 bases at V and 4 bases at J, with 7 bases in the middle. The CDR3 has 11 amino acids. CDR3 nucleotides: TGTGCCTGGAGAAGCCAATACGAGCAGTACTTC. This encodes CAWRSQYEQYF.

The V and J genes are TRBV11-1 and TRBJ1-2; TRBD1 might be the D (6 bases). Trimming removed 5 bases from V and 8 bases from J, with 18 bases in between. There are 14 residues in the CDR3. CDR1 SGHAT and CDR2 FQDESV come from the germline V gene (reference sequence). In DNA, the CDR3 is TGTGCCAGCAGCCCAAACCTGGACAGTAGCGGCTACACCTTC. Amino acid sequence: CASSPNLDSSGYTF. The full variable domain, with the rest looked up from reference TRBV11-1 and TRBJ1-2, is EAEVAQSPRYKITEKSQAVAFWCDPISGHATLYWYRQILGQGPELLVQFQDESVVDDSQLPKDRFSAERLKGVDSTLKIQPAELGDSAMYLCASSPNLDSSGYTFGSGTRLTVV.

The genes are TRBV5-1 and TRBJ2-1, with unresolved D. Looked up from germline, CDR1 is SGHRS and CDR2 is YFSETQ. Trimming pared 1 base from V and 10 bases from J, leaving 9 bases between. CDR3 length: 12 residues. The CDR3 DNA reads as TGCGCCAGCAGCTTGTTCGCGGCGGAGCAGTTCTTC. This translates into CASSLFAAEQFF. The whole variable domain, filled in from reference TRBV5-1 and TRBJ2-1, reads KAGVTQTPRYLIKTRGQQVTLSCSPISGHRSVSWYQQTPGQGLQFLFEYFSETQRNKGNFPGRFSGRQFSNSRSEMNVSTLELGDSALYLCASSLFAAEQFFGPGTRLTVL.

The chain joins TRBV11-2 to TRBJ1-2; tentatively, D is TRBD1 (5 bases). The ends were cut back, 1 base at V and 8 bases at J, with 17 bases in the middle. In germline, CDR1 is SGHAT, CDR2 FQNNGV. The CDR3 covers 15 residues. The CDR3 sequence is CASSLAGGERIGYTF. DNA for the CDR3: TGTGCCAGCAGCTTAGCTGGGGGGGAACGAATCGGCTACACCTTC.

This chain uses TRBV5-1 with TRBJ2-5; 9 bases line up with TRBD2. The CDR3 is 14 amino acids. Per the germline V gene, CDR1 is SGHRS and CDR2 is YFSETQ. The V segment lost 7 bases and the J segment 5 bases; nucleotides outside the gene matches: 9. CDR3 sequence reads: CASRWGTSTETQYF. The DNA of the CDR3 is TGCGCCAGCCGCTGGGGGACTAGCACGGAGACCCAGTACTTC.

The chain couples TRBV19 to TRBJ1-5; 9 positions match TRBD1. V was pared by 7 bases and J by 5 bases, with 12 bases of the junction left unmatched. CDR1 is LNHDA, CDR2 SQIVND, per germline (reference sequence). The CDR3 extends over 16 amino acids. CDR3 sequence: CASTDSGTGLYQPQHF. The CDR3 DNA reads as TGTGCCAGTACAGACTCCGGGACAGGGCTTTATCAGCCCCAGCATTTT.

The rearrangement uses TRBV30 and TRBJ1-5, with D maybe TRBD1 (5 bases). V was trimmed by 0 bases and J by 7 bases, leaving 10 bases between them. The CDR3 is 13 residues long. CDR1 is GTSNPN, CDR2 SVGIG, per germline (reference sequence). CDR3 bases: TGTGCCTGGAGTGTAGGAGGGACCCAGCCCCAGCATTTT. Amino acid sequence: CAWSVGGTQPQHF. The full variable domain, rest sourced from reference TRBV30 and TRBJ1-5, is SQTIHQWPATLVQPVGSPLSLECTVEGTSNPNLYWYRQAAGRGLQLLFYSVGIGQISSEVPQNLSASRPQDRQFILSSKKLLLSDSGFYLCAWSVGGTQPQHFGDGTRLSIL.

The rearrangement joins TRBV5-1 to TRBJ1-6, with TRBD1 identical over 9 bases. Germline V CDR1 and CDR2: SGHRS, YFSETQ. The CDR3 extends over 15 amino acids. Unmatched junction bases numbered 4, after V lost 4 bases and J lost 5 bases. This CDR3 reads CASSTGTGNNSPLHF. The CDR3, as DNA: TGCGCCAGCAGCACCGGGACAGGGAATAATTCACCCCTCCACTTT.

The CDR3 is CASSPSTGELFF. CDR3 coding DNA: TGTGCCAGCAGCCCGAGCACCGGGGAGCTGTTTTTT. The J gene is TRBJ2-2, the V gene TRBV9; no definite D call. Trimming removed 4 bases from V and 4 bases from J, with 5 bases in between. The CDR3 extends over 12 amino acids. CDR1 is SGDLS, CDR2 YYNGEE, per germline. The full variable domain, its missing parts supplied by reference TRBV9 and TRBJ2-2, is DSGVTQTPKHLITATGQRVTLRCSPRSGDLSVYWYQQSLDQGLQFLIQYYNGEERAKGNILERFSAQQFPDLHSELNLSSLELGDSALYFCASSPSTGELFFGEGSRLTVL.

This chain connects TRBV10-3 to TRBJ2-1; TRBD2 aligns across 8 bases. The J segment lost 7 bases and the V segment lost 3 bases, leaving 5 bases of the junction unmatched. The CDR3 loop spans 14 amino acids. Germline lookup yields CDR1 ENHRY and CDR2 SYGVKD. In DNA, the CDR3 is TGTGCCATCAGTGACCCGACTAGCGCTAATGAGCAGTTCTTC. Its protein is CAISDPTSANEQFF.

The chain couples TRBV4-3 to TRBJ2-7; 11 bases are shared with TRBD1. Germline V CDR1 and CDR2: LGHNA, YSLEER. V was clipped by 0 bases and J by 3 bases; unmatched bases: 7. The CDR3 consists of 17 residues. The DNA of the CDR3 is TGCGCCAGCAGCCAAGAGTCCGGGACAGGGGGAAACTACGAGCAGTACTTC. The encoded protein is CASSQESGTGGNYEQYF.

V and J are TRBV7-7 and TRBJ2-1; TRBD2 might be the D (5 bases). The CDR3 is 15 amino acids. Germline V lookup: CDR1 SSHAT, CDR2 FNYEAQ (reference sequence). V was pared by 5 bases and J by 5 bases, with 16 bases between. CDR3: CASSRTAGGNNEQFF. The CDR3 bases are TGTGCCAGCAGCCGGACCGCGGGTGGGAACAATGAGCAGTTCTTC.